The clone carrying this TCR beta chain appeared a single time. No antigen is known for it. The CDR3 runs 18 residues. CDR1 and CDR2 from the germline V gene are SGHVS and FQNEAQ. V lost 4 bases, J lost 5 bases, and 15 bases stayed unmatched. This specimen belongs to a study of CD8 T cells in ankylosing spondylitis. Points from the study as a whole: Some motif variants had been reported before (in reactive arthritis synovial fluid and blood).

TCRdb processed the 5' RACE reads anew with MiXCR; each CDR3 protein has one entry. The repertoire holds 80,000 to 100,000 distinct CDR3 sequences, with roughly 10% as singletons. The genes are TRBV7-8 and TRBJ2-2; 8 nucleotides agree with TRBD2. The receptor comes from a male donor with ankylosing spondylitis or in good health (not recorded which). Sequenced material: blood, either unsorted or a sorted T cell fraction (not recorded which). The CDR3 here is CASSSTRGGTLRTGELFF. DNA of the CDR3: TGTGCCAGCAGCTCAACTCGGGGGGGGACTTTGCGGACCGGGGAGCTGTTTTTT.